The 21 T cell receptor beta chains given below trace back to one sample, sequenced in a study of blood T cell repertoires in COVID-19. Method: immunoSEQ multiplex PCR; TCRdb's copy keeps in-frame clones and lacks some. The sample consists of 77,000 or so clones, roughly 70% of them appearing once. Sequenced input: peripheral blood. Receptors were obtained from a human donor with acute or convalescent COVID-19. The donor label of this sample is uncertain.

This clone has a handful of counts. The rearrangement joins TRBV5-1 to TRBJ2-1, with D possibly matching TRBD1 (6 bases). Germline-derived CDR1 and CDR2 are SGHRS and YFSETQ. Trimming removed 4 bases at V and 2 bases at J, with 7 bases between. The CDR3 contains 13 residues. Written as DNA, the CDR3 is TGCGCCAGCAGCCGGGACACCTACAATGAGCAGTTCTTC. Translated, it gives CASSRDTYNEQFF.

The chain is built from TRBV4-1 and TRBJ1-2; tentative D call: TRBD1 (6 bases). V was pared by 0 bases and J by 8 bases, with 13 bases between. This CDR3 region has 14 residues. The germline gives CDR1 MGHRA, CDR2 YSYEKL. This CDR3 is CASSQDHQGRGYTF. In DNA form, the CDR3 reads TGCGCCAGCAGCCAAGATCACCAGGGGCGAGGCTACACCTTC.

The CDR3 nucleotides read TGTGCCTCAACTCGACAGGGTATAGGTGACACTGAAGCTTTCTTT. Protein sequence: CASTRQGIGDTEAFF. The chain has TRBV6-5 and TRBJ1-1; TRBD1 agrees at 7 bases. This CDR3 region has 15 residues. The V and J ends lost 11 bases and 3 bases, in that order; junction bases with no gene match: 15. The germline gives CDR1 MNHEY, CDR2 SVGAGI.

The rearrangement links TRBV2 to TRBJ2-7; TRBD1 agrees at 7 bases. This CDR3 has 13 residues. Germline trimming cut 9 bases from V and 1 base from J; bases unmatched to any gene: 6. Per germline, CDR1 SNHLY and CDR2 FYNNEI. The CDR3 bases are TGTGCCAGTGTACAGGGGACGTCCTACGAGCAGTACTTC. Residues: CASVQGTSYEQYF.

The V gene is TRBV9, the J gene TRBJ1-3; D not resolved. This CDR3 contains 15 residues. Trimming took off 4 bases at V and 0 bases at J, with 11 bases between the two ends. Germline CDR1 and CDR2: SGDLS and YYNGEE. CDR3 nucleotide sequence: TGTGCCAGCAGCCCCGGAGCCGTCTCTGGAAACACCATATATTTT. Translation gives CASSPGAVSGNTIYF.

This clone was observed a few times. The rearrangement uses TRBV5-1 and TRBJ2-3; TRBD1 agrees at 9 bases. The CDR3 spans 15 residues. CDR1 is SGHRS, CDR2 YFSETQ, per germline. V lost 3 bases to trimming and J lost 1 base; unmatched junction nucleotides: 3. The DNA of the CDR3 is TGCGCCAGCAGCTCCCGGACAGGGGGCACAGATACGCAGTATTTT. Its protein is CASSSRTGGTDTQYF.

CDR3 amino acids: CASSFRTGQPQHF. CDR3 DNA sequence: TGTGCCAGCAGTTTTAGGACGGGGCAGCCCCAGCATTTT. This chain uses TRBV28 with TRBJ1-5; D not certain. V dropped 3 bases and J dropped 7 bases, with 10 bases sitting between them. There are 13 residues in the CDR3. Per the germline V gene, CDR1 is MDHEN and CDR2 is SYDVKM.

This chain links TRBV5-6 with TRBJ1-2; D gene unclear. The CDR3 has 13 amino acids. Trimming took 4 bases from V and 4 from J, leaving 11 bases between them. Germline V gene sequence: CDR1 SGHDT, CDR2 YYEEEE. CDR3 in DNA: TGTGCCAGCAGCGGTCTAGGAGGCTATGGCTACACCTTC. Translating it yields CASSGLGGYGYTF. Variable domain in full (rest from reference TRBV5-6 and TRBJ1-2): DAGVTQSPTHLIKTRGQQVTLRCSPKSGHDTVSWYQQALGQGPQFIFQYYEEEERQRGNFPDRFSGHQFPNYSSELNVNALLLGDSALYLCASSGLGGYGYTFGSGTRLTVV.

The chain couples TRBV6-5 to TRBJ2-1; weak D call: TRBD1 (8 bases). V gave up 8 bases and J gave up 6 bases, with 20 bases separating them. The germline gives CDR1 MNHEY, CDR2 SVGAGI. This CDR3 has 15 residues. The CDR3 bases are TGTGCCAGCTCTTGGGGGGGACAGGCAATCAATGAGCAGTTCTTC. Its protein product is CASSWGGQAINEQFF.

The rearrangement joins TRBV24-1 to TRBJ2-2; perhaps TRBD2 as D (5 bases). Looked up from germline, CDR1 is KGHDR and CDR2 is SFDVKD. The CDR3 has 14 amino acids. The V and J ends lost 5 bases and 6 bases respectively, with 12 bases between them. The CDR3 here is CATSAWESAGELFF. The CDR3 DNA reads as TGTGCCACCAGTGCGTGGGAGTCGGCCGGGGAGCTGTTTTTT.

The sample holds many counts of this clone. V usage is TRBV6-2 or TRBV6-3 and J usage is TRBJ1-2, with 7 positions matching TRBD1. The V gene's germline CDR1 is MNHEY and CDR2 SVGEGT. This CDR3 contains 13 residues. The ends lost 3 bases at V and 8 bases at J; junction bases unmatched: 6. The CDR3 DNA sequence: TGTGCCAGCAGTTATGAGGGGGCTGAGGGCTACACCTTC. Its translation: CASSYEGAEGYTF.

V and J are TRBV5-4 and TRBJ1-6; 9 bases match TRBD1. The CDR3 runs to 14 residues. Losses at the gene ends were 2 bases for V and 10 bases for J; bases not matched to a gene: 4. Germline assignment: CDR1 SGHNT and CDR2 YYREEE (reference sequence). CDR3 in amino acids: CASSFGTGISPLHF. CDR3 sequence (DNA): TGTGCCAGCAGCTTTGGGACAGGGATCTCACCCCTCCACTTT.

The chain carries TRBV5-6 and TRBJ1-5, with TRBD1 matching over 8 bases. CDR3 length: 15 residues. Trimming at V came to 1 base and at J to 6 bases, leaving 6 bases not matched to a gene. CDR1 SGHDT and CDR2 YYEEEE come from the germline V gene. The CDR3 region has the DNA TGTGCCAGCAGCTTGCGTCAGGGGGCAGGTCAGCCCCAGCATTTT. Encoded protein: CASSLRQGAGQPQHF.

The CDR3 DNA sequence: TGTGCCAGCAGCGCCGGACAGGGGATACGAGAGACCCAGTACTTC. Protein: CASSAGQGIRETQYF. This chain links TRBV7-9 with TRBJ2-5, with 9 bases lining up with TRBD1. Germline V gives CDR1 SEHNR, CDR2 FQNEAQ (reference sequence). The CDR3 spans 15 residues. V shed 5 bases, J shed 4 bases, and the junction held 8 bases outside the gene matches.

This clone was recorded once. CDR3 sequence reads: CASSLEGTQYF. The DNA for the CDR3 is TGTGCCAGCAGCTTGGAGGGTACGCAGTATTTT. This chain links TRBV7-3 with TRBJ2-3, with a weak D call TRBD2 (6 bases). The ends were cut back, 3 bases at V and 8 bases at J, with 6 bases in the middle. CDR1 is SGHTA and CDR2 is FQGTGA in the germline V gene. The CDR3 has 11 amino acids.

The CDR3 DNA reads TGTGCCAGCTCACCACTAAGGACAGGGACGTCTAATTCACCCCTCCACTTT. This codes for CASSPLRTGTSNSPLHF. The chain carries TRBV18 and TRBJ1-6; 8 nucleotides line up with TRBD1. Germline V gene data show CDR1 as KGHSH and CDR2 as LQKENI. This CDR3 comprises 17 residues. V shed 1 base, J shed 6 bases, and the junction held 8 bases outside the gene matches.

This clone was recorded only once. The chain links TRBV6-5 to TRBJ1-5; 9 bases agree with TRBD1. Germline V lookup: CDR1 MNHEY, CDR2 SVGAGI. Losses at the gene ends were 7 bases for V and 5 bases for J; bases not matched to a gene: 9. The CDR3 is 15 amino acids. The CDR3 DNA reads as TGTGCCAGCACACAGTACAGGGGGCAGGATCAGCCCCAGCATTTT. It encodes CASTQYRGQDQPQHF.

The V gene is TRBV29-1, the J gene TRBJ1-1; tentative D call: TRBD1 (5 bases). The length of the CDR3 is 13 residues. Germline V gene data show CDR1 as SQVTM and CDR2 as ANQGSEA. With 4 bases removed from V and 7 bases from J, the gap between germline ends came to 16 bases. CDR3 sequence reads: CSVGGGWGDEAFF. The CDR3 DNA reads as TGCAGCGTTGGGGGAGGTTGGGGGGATGAAGCTTTCTTT. The full variable domain, its missing parts supplied by reference TRBV29-1 and TRBJ1-1, is SAVISQKPSRDICQRGTSLTIQCQVDSQVTMMFWYRQQPGQSLTLIATANQGSEATYESGFVIDKFPISRPNLTFSTLTVSNMSPEDSSIYLCSVGGGWGDEAFFGQGTRLTVV.

The chain uses TRBV27 and TRBJ2-5; 8 bases are a match to TRBD1. Trimming cost V 4 bases and J 5 bases; bases outside gene matches: 12. This CDR3 has 16 amino acids. Germline CDR1 reads MNHEY; CDR2 reads SMNVEV (reference sequence). The CDR3: CASSSSPLTGVETQYF. The DNA for the CDR3 is TGTGCCAGCAGTTCCTCTCCCCTGACAGGGGTGGAGACCCAGTACTTC.

The chain links TRBV7-9 to TRBJ2-5; tentatively, D is TRBD2 (6 bases). CDR3 length equals 18 residues. Germline V gene sequence: CDR1 SEHNR, CDR2 FQNEAQ (reference sequence). The V end lost 6 bases, the J end lost 1 base, and 24 bases lay between the germline ends. The CDR3 sequence: CASRSGPGLARLQETQYF. In nucleotides, the CDR3 is TGTGCCAGCAGATCCGGACCGGGACTCGCACGACTCCAAGAGACCCAGTACTTC.

The genes are TRBV3-1 (or the pseudogene TRBV3-2) and TRBJ1-1; 8 nucleotides match TRBD1. The CDR3 is made up of 15 amino acids. With V trimmed by 5 bases and J by 2 bases, 7 bases remained unmatched. Germline assignment: CDR1 LGHDT and CDR2 YNNKEL (reference sequence). This chain's CDR3 is CASSFRGQRNTEAFF. The CDR3 nucleotides read TGTGCCAGCAGCTTCAGGGGGCAACGAAACACTGAAGCTTTCTTT.